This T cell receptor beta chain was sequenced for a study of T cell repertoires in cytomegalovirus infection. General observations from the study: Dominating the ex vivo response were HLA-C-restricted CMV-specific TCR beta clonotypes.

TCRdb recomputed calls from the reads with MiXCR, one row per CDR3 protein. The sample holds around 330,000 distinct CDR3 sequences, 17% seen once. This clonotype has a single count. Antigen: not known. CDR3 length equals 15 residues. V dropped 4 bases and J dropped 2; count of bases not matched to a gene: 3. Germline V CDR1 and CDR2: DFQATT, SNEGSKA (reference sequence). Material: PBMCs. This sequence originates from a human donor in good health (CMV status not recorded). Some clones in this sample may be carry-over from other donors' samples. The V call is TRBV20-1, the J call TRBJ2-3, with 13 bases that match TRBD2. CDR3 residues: CSAKLAGGFTDTQYF. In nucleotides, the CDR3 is TGCAGTGCTAAACTAGCGGGGGGGTTCACAGATACGCAGTATTTT.